This TCR beta chain emerged from a study of T cells expressing NK-cell markers. Whole-study results and caveats: For about 6 donors, the dominant NKG2C+ clonotypes made up about 1.0-8% of their CD8+ T cells.

The CDR3 extends over 14 amino acids. Germline V gene data show CDR1 as DFQATT and CDR2 as SNEGSKA (reference sequence). One entry per CDR3 protein, without DNA, is what TCRdb gives after re-calling the 5' RACE reads. Its table lists roughly 420,000 distinct CDR3 sequences. As concerns this clonotype: Its antigen is unknown.

The sequenced material came from blood T cells: a sorted CD56 or NKG2C T cell subset, CD4+ or CD8+ T cells, or bulk PBMC T cells (not recorded which). This rearrangement joins TRBV20-1 to TRBJ2-1; TCRdb gives TRBD2 as the D gene, but with no DNA this cannot be confirmed. This receptor was obtained from a woman between 18 and 69 years old in good health. Here the CDR3 reads CSALGTSGRNEQFF.